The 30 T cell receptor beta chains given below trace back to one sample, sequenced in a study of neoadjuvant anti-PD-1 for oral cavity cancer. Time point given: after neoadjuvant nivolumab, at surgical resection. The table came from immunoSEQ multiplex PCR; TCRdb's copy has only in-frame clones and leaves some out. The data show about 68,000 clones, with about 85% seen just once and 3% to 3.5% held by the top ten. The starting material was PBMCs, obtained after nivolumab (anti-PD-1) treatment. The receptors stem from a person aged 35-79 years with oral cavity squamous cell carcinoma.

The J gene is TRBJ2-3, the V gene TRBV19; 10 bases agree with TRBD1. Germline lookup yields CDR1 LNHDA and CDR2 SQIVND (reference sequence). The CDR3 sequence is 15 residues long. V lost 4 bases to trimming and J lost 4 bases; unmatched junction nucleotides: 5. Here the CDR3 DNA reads TGTGCCAGTAGTACGGGACAGGGGTTAGCAGATACGCAGTATTTT. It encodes CASSTGQGLADTQYF. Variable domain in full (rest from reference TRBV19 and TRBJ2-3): DGGITQSPKYLFRKEGQNVTLSCEQNLNHDAMYWYRQDPGQGLRLIYYSQIVNDFQKGDIAEGYSVSREKKESFPLTVTSAQKNPTAFYLCASSTGQGLADTQYFGPGTRLTVL.

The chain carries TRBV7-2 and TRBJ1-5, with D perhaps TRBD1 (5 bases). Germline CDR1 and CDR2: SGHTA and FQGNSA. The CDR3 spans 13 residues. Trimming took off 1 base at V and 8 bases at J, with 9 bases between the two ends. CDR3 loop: CASSLGQGEPQHF. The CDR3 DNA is TGTGCCAGCAGCTTAGGGCAGGGTGAGCCCCAGCATTTT.

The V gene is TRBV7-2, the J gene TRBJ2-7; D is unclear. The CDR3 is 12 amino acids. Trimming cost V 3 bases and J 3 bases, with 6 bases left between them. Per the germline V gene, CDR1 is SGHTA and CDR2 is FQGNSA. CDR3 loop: CASSFQSYEQYF. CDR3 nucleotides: TGTGCCAGCAGCTTTCAGAGCTACGAGCAGTACTTC.

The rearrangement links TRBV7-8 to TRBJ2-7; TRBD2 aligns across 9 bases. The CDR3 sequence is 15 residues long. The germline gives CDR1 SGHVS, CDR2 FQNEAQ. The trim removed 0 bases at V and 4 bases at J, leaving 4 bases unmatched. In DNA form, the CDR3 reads TGTGCCAGCAGCTTAGCGGCGGGAGGGCCATACGAGCAGTACTTC. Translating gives CASSLAAGGPYEQYF.

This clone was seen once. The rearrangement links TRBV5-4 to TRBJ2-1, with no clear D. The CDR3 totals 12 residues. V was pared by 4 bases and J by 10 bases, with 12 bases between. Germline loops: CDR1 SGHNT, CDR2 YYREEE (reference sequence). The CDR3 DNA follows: TGTGCCAGCAGCCCGTCTATGGAGGAGCAGTTCTTC. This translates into CASSPSMEEQFF. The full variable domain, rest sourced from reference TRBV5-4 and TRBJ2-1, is ETGVTQSPTHLIKTRGQQVTLRCSSQSGHNTVSWYQQALGQGPQFIFQYYREEENGRGNFPPRFSGLQFPNYSSELNVNALELDDSALYLCASSPSMEEQFFGPGTRLTVL.

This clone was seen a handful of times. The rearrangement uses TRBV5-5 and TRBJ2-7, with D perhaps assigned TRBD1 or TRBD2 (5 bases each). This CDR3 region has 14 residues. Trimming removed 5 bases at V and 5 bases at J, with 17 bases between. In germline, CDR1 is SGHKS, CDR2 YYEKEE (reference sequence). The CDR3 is CASSPGTPVHEQYF. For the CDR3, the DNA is TGTGCCAGCAGTCCCGGGACCCCGGTGCACGAGCAGTACTTC.

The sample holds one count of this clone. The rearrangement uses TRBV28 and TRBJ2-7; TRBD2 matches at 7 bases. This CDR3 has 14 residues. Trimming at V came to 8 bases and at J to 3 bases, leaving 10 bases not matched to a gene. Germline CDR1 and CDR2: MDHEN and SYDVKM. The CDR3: CASALLARHYEQYF. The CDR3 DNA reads TGTGCCAGCGCTCTACTAGCGAGGCACTACGAGCAGTACTTC.

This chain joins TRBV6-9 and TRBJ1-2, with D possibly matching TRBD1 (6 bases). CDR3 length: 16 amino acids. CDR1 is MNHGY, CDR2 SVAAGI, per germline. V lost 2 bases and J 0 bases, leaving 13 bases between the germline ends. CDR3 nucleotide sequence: TGTGCCAGCAGTTATACCCGGGACACAGCTAACTATGGCTACACCTTC. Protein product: CASSYTRDTANYGYTF.

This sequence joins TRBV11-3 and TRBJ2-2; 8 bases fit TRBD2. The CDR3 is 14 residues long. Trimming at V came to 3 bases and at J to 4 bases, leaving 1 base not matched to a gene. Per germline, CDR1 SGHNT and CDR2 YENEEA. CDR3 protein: CASSLLAGTGELFF. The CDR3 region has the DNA TGTGCCAGCAGCTTGCTAGCGGGCACCGGGGAGCTGTTTTTT.

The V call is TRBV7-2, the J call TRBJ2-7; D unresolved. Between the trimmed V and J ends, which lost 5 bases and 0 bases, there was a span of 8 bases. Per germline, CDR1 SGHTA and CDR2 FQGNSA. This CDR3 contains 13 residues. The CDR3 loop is CASSPFASYEQYF. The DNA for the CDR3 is TGTGCCAGCAGCCCGTTTGCCTCCTACGAGCAGTACTTC.

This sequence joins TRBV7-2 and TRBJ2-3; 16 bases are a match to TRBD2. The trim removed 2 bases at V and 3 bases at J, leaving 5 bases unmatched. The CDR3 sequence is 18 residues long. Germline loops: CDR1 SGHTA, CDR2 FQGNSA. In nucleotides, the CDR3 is TGTGCCAGCAGCTTAACGGGACTAGCGGGAGGGTTTACAGATACGCAGTATTTT. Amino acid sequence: CASSLTGLAGGFTDTQYF. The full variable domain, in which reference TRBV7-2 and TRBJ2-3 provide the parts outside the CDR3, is GAGVSQSPSNKVTEKGKDVELRCDPISGHTALYWYRQSLGQGLEFLIYFQGNSAPDKSGLPSDRFSAERTGGSVSTLTIQRTQQEDSAVYLCASSLTGLAGGFTDTQYFGPGTRLTVL.

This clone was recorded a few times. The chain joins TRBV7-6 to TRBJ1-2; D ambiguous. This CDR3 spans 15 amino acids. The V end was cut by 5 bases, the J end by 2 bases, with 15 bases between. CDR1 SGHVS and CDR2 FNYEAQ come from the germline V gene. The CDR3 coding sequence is TGTGCCAGCAGCCCTTCCGTGGTGGAGAACTATGGCTACACCTTC. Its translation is CASSPSVVENYGYTF.

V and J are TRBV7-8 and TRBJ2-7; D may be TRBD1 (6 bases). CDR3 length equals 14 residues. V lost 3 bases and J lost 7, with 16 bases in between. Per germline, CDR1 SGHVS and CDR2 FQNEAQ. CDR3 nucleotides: TGTGCCAGCAGCTTTTCGACACAGGGTGAGGAGCAGTACTTC. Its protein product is CASSFSTQGEEQYF.

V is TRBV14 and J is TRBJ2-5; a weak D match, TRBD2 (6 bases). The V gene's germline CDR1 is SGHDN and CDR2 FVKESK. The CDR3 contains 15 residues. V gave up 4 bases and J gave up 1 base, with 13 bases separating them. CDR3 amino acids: CASSPFRGTQETQYF. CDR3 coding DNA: TGTGCCAGCAGCCCCTTTCGGGGGACCCAAGAGACCCAGTACTTC.

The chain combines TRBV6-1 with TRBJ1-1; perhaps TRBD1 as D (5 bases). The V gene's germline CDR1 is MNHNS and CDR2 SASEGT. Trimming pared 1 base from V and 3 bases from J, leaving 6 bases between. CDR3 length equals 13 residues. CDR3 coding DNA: TGTGCCAGCAGTGAAGTCAGGGACACTGAAGCTTTCTTT. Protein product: CASSEVRDTEAFF.

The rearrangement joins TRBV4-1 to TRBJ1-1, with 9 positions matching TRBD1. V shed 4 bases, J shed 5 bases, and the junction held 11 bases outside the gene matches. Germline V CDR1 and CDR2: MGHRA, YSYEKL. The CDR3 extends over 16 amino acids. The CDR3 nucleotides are TGCGCCAGCAGCCTCTCCCGGGGGACAGGGTTGACTGAAGCTTTCTTT. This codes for CASSLSRGTGLTEAFF.

The CDR3 spells CASSLVPGGYSSDEQFF. The CDR3 DNA follows: TGTGCCAGCAGCTTAGTCCCAGGGGGGTATAGTTCGGATGAGCAGTTCTTC. The V and J genes are TRBV11-2 and TRBJ2-1, with D possibly matching TRBD1 (7 bases). V lost 1 base, J lost 8 bases, and 21 bases lay in between. CDR3 length equals 17 residues. The germline V gene encodes CDR1 SGHAT and CDR2 FQNNGV.

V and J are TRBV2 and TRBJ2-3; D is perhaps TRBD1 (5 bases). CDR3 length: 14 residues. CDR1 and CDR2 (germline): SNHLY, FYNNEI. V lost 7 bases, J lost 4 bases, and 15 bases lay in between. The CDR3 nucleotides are TGTGCCAGCAACAGGTATCTCGGGCCAGATACGCAGTATTTT. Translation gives CASNRYLGPDTQYF. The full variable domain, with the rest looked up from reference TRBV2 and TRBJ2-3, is EPEVTQTPSHQVTQMGQEVILRCVPISNHLYFYWYRQILGQKVEFLVSFYNNEISEKSEIFDDQFSVERPDGSNFTLKIRSTKLEDSAMYFCASNRYLGPDTQYFGPGTRLTVL.

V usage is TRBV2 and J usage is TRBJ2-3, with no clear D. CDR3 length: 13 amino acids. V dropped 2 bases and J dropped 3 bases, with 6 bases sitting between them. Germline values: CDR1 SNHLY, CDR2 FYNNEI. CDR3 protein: CASSELGTDTQYF. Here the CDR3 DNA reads TGTGCCAGCAGTGAACTTGGAACAGATACGCAGTATTTT.

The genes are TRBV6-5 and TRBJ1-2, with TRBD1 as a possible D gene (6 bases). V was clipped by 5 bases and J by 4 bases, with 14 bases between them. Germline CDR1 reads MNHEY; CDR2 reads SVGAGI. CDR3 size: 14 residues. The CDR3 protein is CASSPGGGAYGYTF. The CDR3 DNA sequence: TGTGCCAGCAGTCCTGGAGGGGGGGCCTATGGCTACACCTTC.

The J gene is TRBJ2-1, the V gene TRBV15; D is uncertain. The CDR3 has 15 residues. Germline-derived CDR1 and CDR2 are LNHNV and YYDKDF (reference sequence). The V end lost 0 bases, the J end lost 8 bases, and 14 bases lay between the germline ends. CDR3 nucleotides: TGTGCCACCAGCAGAGATAATCGCCAAGGGTATGAGCAGTTCTTC. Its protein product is CATSRDNRQGYEQFF.

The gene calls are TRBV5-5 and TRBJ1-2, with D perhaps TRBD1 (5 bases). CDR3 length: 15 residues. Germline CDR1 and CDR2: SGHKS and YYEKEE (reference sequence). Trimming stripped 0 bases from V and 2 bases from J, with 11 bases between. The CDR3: CASSLGQGLNYGYTF. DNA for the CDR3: TGTGCCAGCAGCTTGGGGCAGGGCCTGAACTATGGCTACACCTTC.

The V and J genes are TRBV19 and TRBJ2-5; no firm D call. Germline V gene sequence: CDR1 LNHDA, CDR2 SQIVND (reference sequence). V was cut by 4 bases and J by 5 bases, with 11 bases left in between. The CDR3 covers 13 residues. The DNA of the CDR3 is TGTGCCAGTAGTAACCGGCCCGCGGAGACCCAGTACTTC. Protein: CASSNRPAETQYF.

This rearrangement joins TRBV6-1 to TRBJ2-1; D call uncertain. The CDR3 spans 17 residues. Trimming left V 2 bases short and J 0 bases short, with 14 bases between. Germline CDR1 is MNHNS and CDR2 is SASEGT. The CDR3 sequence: CASSEFSVEFSYNEQFF. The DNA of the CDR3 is TGTGCCAGCAGTGAATTTTCGGTGGAGTTCTCCTACAATGAGCAGTTCTTC.

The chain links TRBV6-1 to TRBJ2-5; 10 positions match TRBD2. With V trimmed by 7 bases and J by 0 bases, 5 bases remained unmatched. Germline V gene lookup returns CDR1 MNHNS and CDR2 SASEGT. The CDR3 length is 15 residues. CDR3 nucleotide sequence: TGTGCCAGCAACGGACTAGCGGTAGACCAAGAGACCCAGTACTTC. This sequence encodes CASNGLAVDQETQYF.

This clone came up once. The CDR3 spells CASSLLRGAGRFTDTQYF. The CDR3 DNA sequence: TGTGCCAGCAGCCTATTGAGGGGGGCCGGGCGGTTCACAGATACGCAGTATTTT. The V gene is TRBV11-2, the J gene TRBJ2-3; D might be TRBD1 or TRBD2, each matching 6 bases. In germline, CDR1 is SGHAT, CDR2 FQNNGV. V was pared by 5 bases and J by 2 bases, with 23 bases between. The CDR3 is made up of 18 amino acids.

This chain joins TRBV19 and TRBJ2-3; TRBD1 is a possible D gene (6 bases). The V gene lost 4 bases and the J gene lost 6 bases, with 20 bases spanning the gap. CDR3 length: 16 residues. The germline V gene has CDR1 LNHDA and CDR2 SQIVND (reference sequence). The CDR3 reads CASSTPDRLRGDTQYF. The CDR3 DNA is TGTGCCAGTAGTACTCCTGACAGGCTAAGGGGGGATACGCAGTATTTT. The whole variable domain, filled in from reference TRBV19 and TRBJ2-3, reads DGGITQSPKYLFRKEGQNVTLSCEQNLNHDAMYWYRQDPGQGLRLIYYSQIVNDFQKGDIAEGYSVSREKKESFPLTVTSAQKNPTAFYLCASSTPDRLRGDTQYFGPGTRLTVL.

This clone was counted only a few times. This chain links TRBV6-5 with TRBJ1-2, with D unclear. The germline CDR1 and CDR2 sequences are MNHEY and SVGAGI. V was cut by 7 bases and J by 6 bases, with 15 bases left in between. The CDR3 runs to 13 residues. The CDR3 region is CASIERGGNGYTF. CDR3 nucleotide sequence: TGTGCCAGCATCGAACGGGGAGGGAATGGCTACACCTTC.

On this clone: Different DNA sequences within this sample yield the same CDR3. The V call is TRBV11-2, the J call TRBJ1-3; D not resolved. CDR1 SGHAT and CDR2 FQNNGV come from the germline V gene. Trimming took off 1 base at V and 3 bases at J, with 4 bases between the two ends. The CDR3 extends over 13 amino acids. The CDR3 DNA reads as TGTGCCAGCAGCTTAGGGGGTGGAAACACCATATATTTT. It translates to CASSLGGGNTIYF.

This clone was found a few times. The CDR3 bases are TGTGCCAGCAGTCTGGGAGGGCTTAGGGAGACCCAGTACTTC. Protein: CASSLGGLRETQYF. The genes are TRBV27 and TRBJ2-5, with 7 bases fitting TRBD2. Trimming at V came to 5 bases and at J to 5 bases, leaving 8 bases not matched to a gene. The length of the CDR3 is 14 residues. Germline CDR1 and CDR2: MNHEY and SMNVEV (reference sequence).